This T cell receptor beta chain originates from a study of T cell responses to AZD1222 COVID-19 vaccine (dated by TCRdb to the early 2020s). Notes on the research overall: A total of 230 or so trial participants underwent TCR sequencing, of whom 200 to 220 received two doses of AZD1222 and 26 received two doses of the MenACWY control vaccine. Enrollment into the trials was organized by age into subgroups of 18-55, 56-69 and 70-plus years, and those subgroups contained around 150, 28 and 57 TCR-sequenced participants, respectively.

Reading the label with the study, this specimen's time point is: baseline before first vaccination. In the paper's terms, the treatment or condition label means: meningococcal conjugate vaccine given as trial control. Samples from vaccinated people were obtained from the UK trials COV001 and COV002, which included a single-blind randomized controlled phase 2/3 trial of AZD1222 (ChAdOx1 nCoV-19) in healthy adults. For TCRbeta chain sequencing, PBMC samples from trial participants were taken at day 0 and at day 28 after the second dose. About this clone: The clone's antigen remains unknown. No base quality values were provided; no much bigger clone lies one nucleotide off.

The full study reports these points: Reportedly, almost half of the unique spike-specific TCRs recognized epitopes lying outside the regions that are mutated in the B.1.351 and B.1.1.7 variants. Participants were mostly white British and included more females than males, and it was suggested by the authors that clonal diversity may have been underestimated. Because no day 14 peak-response samples were available, repertoires were characterized only after the peak T cell response. Conclusions about previously exposed vaccinees are limited, since just a handful of AZD1222 recipients were seropositive for SARS-CoV-2 at baseline. Spike-specific TCR breadth and depth rose significantly after two AZD1222 doses compared with day 0 and with MenACWY recipients. The 56-69-year group was small, and its depth increase did not reach significance, likely because of low power. The whole spike protein was spanned by vaccine-associated CD4 TCRs, and dominant responses were seen in regions 160-218 and 743-854.

The CDR3 regions of human TCRbeta chains were analyzed by immunosequencing. As for the authors' bioinformatics: Repertoire TCRs were matched against a reference library of SARS-CoV-2-specific TCRs generated with the MIRA antigen-specificity platform. Breadth was defined as the fraction of unique TCRs that were SARS-CoV-2-associated, and depth was defined as the fraction of total T cells that were SARS-CoV-2-associated. Using the MIRA data, every spike-specific TCR was mapped to the spike region that the TCR reacted to and assigned to either a CD4 or a CD8 class. Log10-transformed breadth and depth values were compared by one-way ANOVA with Sidak's multiple comparisons tests. The clones in this table, taken by TCRdb from immuneACCESS, are in-frame only. Not every clone is retained; where verified, under half of the shortfall comes from an unresolved V gene, and the cause of the rest is unknown. V and J calls plus clone size are reproduced from that table; the DNA served to infer D and trimming. The sample contains some 72,000 clones, approximately 90% of them found a single time. Jointly, the top ten make up 7% to 8.5% of the sample.

Trimming costs V 0 bases and J 5 bases, and their ends lie 5 bases apart. Including cysteine and phenylalanine, the CDR3 has 13 amino acids. Just CDR3 DNA is preserved here, 39 bases in frame from base 1. Via the germline V gene, CDR1 is MNHEY and CDR2 SVGEGT. The receptor was derived from an adult in good health. This specimen consisted of peripheral blood, obtained on day 0 of MenACWY control vaccination. The V and J segments used are TRBV6-2 or TRBV6-3 and TRBJ1-5, with the D gene not confidently named. The CDR3 sequence is CASSYSNDQPQHF. The nucleotide sequence is given as TGTGCCAGCAGTTACTCGAACGATCAGCCCCAGCATTTT.